These 25 T cell receptor beta chains came from one sample sequenced in a study of blood T cell repertoires in COVID-19. Some clones are missing from TCRdb's copy, which holds only in-frame ones; the method was immunoSEQ multiplex PCR. This sample has about 200,000 clones, with roughly nine tenths found just once. The sample consisted of PBMCs or T cells enriched from blood (not recorded which). These receptor sequences come from a middle-aged woman with acute COVID-19.

The V gene is TRBV7-2, the J gene TRBJ2-2; possibly TRBD2 for D (5 bases). The V gene's germline CDR1 is SGHTA and CDR2 FQGNSA. With 1 base removed from V and 7 bases from J, the gap between germline ends came to 16 bases. The CDR3 contains 16 residues. CDR3 bases: TGTGCCAGCAGCTTAGACCGTCGAGGGCGAAGCGGGGAGCTGTTTTTT. Amino acid sequence: CASSLDRRGRSGELFF.

Note on this clone: This CDR3 is also generated by other DNA sequences in the sample. The CDR3 sequence: CASSSRQGAGTEAFF. The CDR3 DNA follows: TGCGCCAGCAGCTCCCGACAGGGGGCAGGCACTGAAGCTTTCTTT. J is TRBJ1-1 and V is TRBV5-1; 10 positions agree with TRBD1. The germline gives CDR1 SGHRS, CDR2 YFSETQ. Losses at the gene ends were 3 bases for V and 4 bases for J; bases not matched to a gene: 6. This CDR3 spans 15 amino acids.

The chain combines TRBV6-5 with TRBJ1-1; 7 bases are shared with TRBD1. CDR1 MNHEY and CDR2 SVGAGI come from the germline V gene. With 6 bases clipped from V and 2 bases from J, the junction kept 6 bases outside the gene matches. The length of the CDR3 is 14 residues. CDR3 sequence: CASSPGQLNTEAFF. CDR3 nucleotide sequence: TGTGCCAGCAGCCCGGGACAGCTAAACACTGAAGCTTTCTTT.

The chain recombines TRBV2 with TRBJ1-1, with D perhaps matching TRBD1 (5 bases). Germline lookup yields CDR1 SNHLY and CDR2 FYNNEI. The CDR3 runs to 13 residues. V was cut by 7 bases and J by 10 bases, with 19 bases left in between. Here the CDR3 DNA reads TGTGCCAGCAACGAGGGGACTGCGGACGGAGCTTTCTTT. Its translation: CASNEGTADGAFF.

This chain connects TRBV18 to TRBJ2-7, with unresolved D. Germline V gene data show CDR1 as KGHSH and CDR2 as LQKENI. The CDR3 length is 14 residues. V dropped 3 bases and J dropped 1 base, with 10 bases sitting between them. The CDR3 coding sequence is TGTGCCAGCTCACCGGTCCAGACTTCCTACGAGCAGTACTTC. It yields the protein CASSPVQTSYEQYF. Based on the CDR3 plus reference TRBV18 and TRBJ2-7, the full variable domain is NAGVMQNPRHLVRRRGQEARLRCSPMKGHSHVYWYRQLPEEGLKFMVYLQKENIIDESGMPKERFSAEFPKEGPSILRIQQVVRGDSAAYFCASSPVQTSYEQYFGPGTRLTVT.

CDR3 sequence reads: CASSEGGIRSTDTQYF. CDR3 nucleotide sequence: TGTGCCAGCAGCGAGGGGGGGATTCGGAGCACAGATACGCAGTATTTT. This chain connects TRBV9 to TRBJ2-3; tentative D call: TRBD2 (7 bases). Germline lookup yields CDR1 SGDLS and CDR2 YYNGEE. Trimming left V 3 bases short and J 0 bases short, with 14 bases between. This CDR3 region has 16 residues.

This sequence joins TRBV5-1 and TRBJ2-5; 8 nucleotides line up with TRBD2. This CDR3 is built from 15 residues. Germline V lookup: CDR1 SGHRS, CDR2 YFSETQ. The V gene end was trimmed by 10 bases and the J gene end by 5 bases; junction bases not matched to a gene: 16. CDR3 DNA: TGCGCCCGGGGGGGGGTAGGGGCCGCCGGGGAGACCCAGTACTTC. The encoded protein is CARGGVGAAGETQYF.

The gene calls are TRBV2 and TRBJ2-1; 7 bases align to TRBD2. V was clipped by 6 bases and J by 1 base; unmatched bases: 3. CDR3 length equals 14 residues. In germline, CDR1 is SNHLY, CDR2 FYNNEI. CDR3: CASRRGMSYNEQFF. The CDR3, as DNA: TGTGCCAGCAGGCGGGGGATGTCCTACAATGAGCAGTTCTTC.

With respect to this clone: The identical CDR3 is also encoded by other nucleotide sequences in the sample. This sequence joins TRBV9 and TRBJ2-2; D is ambiguous. Germline V gene sequence: CDR1 SGDLS, CDR2 YYNGEE. Deletions cut 0 bases from V and 4 bases from J, with 4 bases between. The CDR3 is 13 residues long. The CDR3 DNA reads TGTGCCAGCAGCGTAGCCGGCACCGGGGAGCTGTTTTTT. Encoded protein: CASSVAGTGELFF.

V is TRBV7-2 and J is TRBJ2-3; D not certain. The germline V gene has CDR1 SGHTA and CDR2 FQGNSA. The CDR3 spans 12 residues. Deletions cut 5 bases from V and 5 bases from J, with 8 bases between. CDR3: CASSPSLDTQYF. CDR3 DNA sequence: TGTGCCAGCAGCCCGTCTCTAGATACGCAGTATTTT.

This chain joins TRBV19 and TRBJ1-2; D is unclear. This CDR3 contains 15 residues. The V gene's germline CDR1 is LNHDA and CDR2 SQIVND (reference sequence). The V gene lost 4 bases and the J gene lost 0 bases, with 12 bases spanning the gap. Here the CDR3 reads CASSTLGSPNYGYTF. The CDR3 DNA reads as TGTGCCAGTAGTACCCTAGGGAGCCCTAACTATGGCTACACCTTC. Full variable domain (outside the CDR3, taken from reference TRBV19 and TRBJ1-2): DGGITQSPKYLFRKEGQNVTLSCEQNLNHDAMYWYRQDPGQGLRLIYYSQIVNDFQKGDIAEGYSVSREKKESFPLTVTSAQKNPTAFYLCASSTLGSPNYGYTFGSGTRLTVV.

V is TRBV11-2 and J is TRBJ2-2; 10 bases are shared with TRBD2. Germline CDR1 and CDR2: SGHAT and FQNNGV. CDR3 length: 15 residues. The junction had 3 bases not matched to a gene; V was cut back by 5 bases and J by 3 bases. As DNA, the CDR3 is TGTGCCAGCAGCATCGGACTAGCGGACACCGGGGAGCTGTTTTTT. Amino acids: CASSIGLADTGELFF.

This sequence joins TRBV5-6 and TRBJ2-7; 7 nucleotides align to TRBD1. The CDR3 has 13 amino acids. The V segment lost 4 bases and the J segment 2 bases; nucleotides outside the gene matches: 3. Germline V gene lookup returns CDR1 SGHDT and CDR2 YYEEEE. The chain's CDR3 is CASSGTGAYEQYF. The CDR3 nucleotides read TGTGCCAGCAGCGGTACAGGGGCCTACGAGCAGTACTTC.

The CDR3 bases are TGTGCCAGCAGTGAAGGGGCAGGGGGCTTCTACGAGCAGTACTTC. Translated: CASSEGAGGFYEQYF. The chain recombines TRBV6-1 with TRBJ2-7; TRBD1 agrees at 8 bases. Germline V gives CDR1 MNHNS, CDR2 SASEGT. The CDR3 is 15 residues long. With V trimmed by 1 base and J by 3 bases, 5 bases remained unmatched.

The chain combines TRBV7-8 with TRBJ2-1; no firm D call. This CDR3 contains 11 residues. The V end was cut by 4 bases, the J end by 7 bases, with 5 bases between. From germline, CDR1 is SGHVS and CDR2 FQNEAQ. The chain's CDR3 is CASSSNNEQFF. CDR3 DNA: TGTGCCAGCAGCTCCAATAATGAGCAGTTCTTC.

The CDR3 nucleotides are TGTGCCAGTAGTATGCGGAATCTTAATGAAAAACTGTTTTTT. Its protein is CASSMRNLNEKLFF. The chain couples TRBV19 to TRBJ1-4; D is unclear. The CDR3 is 14 amino acids. Germline loops: CDR1 LNHDA, CDR2 SQIVND (reference sequence). With 3 bases removed from V and 4 bases from J, the gap between germline ends came to 9 bases. Complete variable domain (other parts from reference TRBV19 and TRBJ1-4): DGGITQSPKYLFRKEGQNVTLSCEQNLNHDAMYWYRQDPGQGLRLIYYSQIVNDFQKGDIAEGYSVSREKKESFPLTVTSAQKNPTAFYLCASSMRNLNEKLFFGSGTQLSVL.

The V and J genes are TRBV5-5 and TRBJ2-7; weak D call: TRBD1 (6 bases). The CDR3 sequence is 16 residues long. V gave up 4 bases and J gave up 3 bases, with 20 bases separating them. Germline V gene data show CDR1 as SGHKS and CDR2 as YYEKEE (reference sequence). The CDR3 nucleotides read TGTGCCAGCAGCAACCGGAGACAAGGGGGTTTCTACGAGCAGTACTTC. Translation: CASSNRRQGGFYEQYF.

The V and J genes are TRBV27 and TRBJ2-3, with TRBD2 identical over 12 bases. Trimming removed 9 bases from V and 4 bases from J; junction bases left unmatched: 8. Germline CDR1 is MNHEY and CDR2 is SMNVEV (reference sequence). The CDR3 consists of 15 residues. CDR3 nucleotide sequence: TGTGCCAGTGGGCTAGCGGGAGGGCCCTCAGATACGCAGTATTTT. Translation: CASGLAGGPSDTQYF.

The rearrangement links TRBV19 to TRBJ1-2, with D uncertain. The CDR3 totals 16 residues. The V and J ends lost 9 bases and 6 bases respectively, with 26 bases between them. The germline V gene has CDR1 LNHDA and CDR2 SQIVND (reference sequence). DNA of the CDR3: TGTGCCAGCACCTCCGGCCTGGTCGGGCGAGGGAATGGCTACACCTTC. It yields the protein CASTSGLVGRGNGYTF.

The chain is built from TRBV5-4 and TRBJ2-1; 12 positions agree with TRBD2. This CDR3 comprises 14 residues. Germline values: CDR1 SGHNT, CDR2 YYREEE (reference sequence). With V trimmed by 2 bases and J by 9 bases, 3 bases remained unmatched. Here the CDR3 DNA reads TGTGCCAGCAGCTTACGACTAGCGGGGGTTGAGCAGTTCTTC. Its translation: CASSLRLAGVEQFF.

This chain uses TRBV7-2 with TRBJ2-7; D is unresolved. CDR3 length: 13 amino acids. Trimming left V 5 bases short and J 3 bases short, with 11 bases between. In germline, CDR1 is SGHTA, CDR2 FQGNSA. This CDR3 is CASSHRELYEQYF. DNA of the CDR3: TGTGCCAGCAGCCACCGAGAACTCTACGAGCAGTACTTC.

This clone was detected only once. This chain links TRBV7-2 with TRBJ2-1; no definite D call. The CDR3 runs to 16 residues. Germline V gene lookup returns CDR1 SGHTA and CDR2 FQGNSA. Trimming removed 0 bases at V and 0 bases at J, with 9 bases between. CDR3 in DNA: TGTGCCAGCAGCTTAGCGGGCCCAAGCTCCTACAATGAGCAGTTCTTC. This translates into CASSLAGPSSYNEQFF.

The rearrangement uses TRBV19 and TRBJ1-6; D gene unclear. CDR1 is LNHDA, CDR2 SQIVND, per germline (reference sequence). The CDR3 covers 18 residues. V shed 5 bases and J shed 5 bases, with 22 bases lying between them. The CDR3 is CASSLAGGPGRNNSPLHF. Written as DNA, the CDR3 is TGTGCCAGTAGTCTTGCAGGTGGTCCGGGAAGGAATAATTCACCCCTCCACTTT. The full variable domain, completed using reference TRBV19 and TRBJ1-6, is DGGITQSPKYLFRKEGQNVTLSCEQNLNHDAMYWYRQDPGQGLRLIYYSQIVNDFQKGDIAEGYSVSREKKESFPLTVTSAQKNPTAFYLCASSLAGGPGRNNSPLHFGNGTRLTVT.

The gene calls are TRBV5-1 and TRBJ1-1, with TRBD1 matching 9 bases. Germline lookup yields CDR1 SGHRS and CDR2 YFSETQ. This CDR3 is 16 amino acids long. Trimming removed 4 bases from V and 0 bases from J; junction bases left unmatched: 7. The CDR3 bases are TGCGCCAGCAGCCAACAGGGGGCCGGGGTGAACACTGAAGCTTTCTTT. It encodes CASSQQGAGVNTEAFF.

This clone was found once. The rearrangement joins TRBV5-1 to TRBJ1-4; D is undetermined. The ends were cut back, 4 bases at V and 0 bases at J, with 7 bases in the middle. CDR1 and CDR2 from the germline V gene are SGHRS and YFSETQ. The CDR3 contains 14 residues. CDR3 region: CASSPDSTNEKLFF. CDR3 sequence (DNA): TGCGCCAGCAGCCCAGATTCAACTAATGAAAAACTGTTTTTT.